This TCR beta chain was sequenced during a study of vaccination and CD4 T cells after COVID-19. Study background: Overlapping spike pools from SARS-CoV-2 and HCoV-NL63, HCoV-OC43 and HCoV-229E served as culture stimuli.

This clonotype appeared a few times. The antigen is unknown. CDR1 and CDR2 from the germline V gene are SGHTA and FQGNSA. The CDR3 has 14 residues. Losses at the gene ends were 6 bases for V and 11 bases for J; bases not matched to a gene: 5. The treatment denotes: approximately 9-day PBMC culture with coronavirus spike peptide pools or control peptides (ViraFEST assay). Spanning March to December 2020, the positive PCR dates came before US Alpha, Beta and Delta variants. At the Johns Hopkins FTIC core, DNA taken from cultured CD4+ T cells was sequenced by way of the Oncomine TCR Beta short-read assay. MiXCR, applied by TCRdb to the PCR reads, yields one record per CDR3 protein. Found here are around 15,000 distinct CDR3 sequences, about 43% of them singletons; the top ten hold about 16%.

The sequences come from CD4+ T cells from blood, cultured in vitro, collected before SARS-CoV-2 vaccination. This clonotype was sampled from a human donor who had recovered from COVID-19. The chain carries TRBV7-2 and TRBJ2-3, with 16 bases lining up with TRBD2. CDR3 coding DNA: TGTGCCAGCAGACCTGGGACTAGCGGGAGGGGGCAGTATTTT. As protein: CASRPGTSGRGQYF.